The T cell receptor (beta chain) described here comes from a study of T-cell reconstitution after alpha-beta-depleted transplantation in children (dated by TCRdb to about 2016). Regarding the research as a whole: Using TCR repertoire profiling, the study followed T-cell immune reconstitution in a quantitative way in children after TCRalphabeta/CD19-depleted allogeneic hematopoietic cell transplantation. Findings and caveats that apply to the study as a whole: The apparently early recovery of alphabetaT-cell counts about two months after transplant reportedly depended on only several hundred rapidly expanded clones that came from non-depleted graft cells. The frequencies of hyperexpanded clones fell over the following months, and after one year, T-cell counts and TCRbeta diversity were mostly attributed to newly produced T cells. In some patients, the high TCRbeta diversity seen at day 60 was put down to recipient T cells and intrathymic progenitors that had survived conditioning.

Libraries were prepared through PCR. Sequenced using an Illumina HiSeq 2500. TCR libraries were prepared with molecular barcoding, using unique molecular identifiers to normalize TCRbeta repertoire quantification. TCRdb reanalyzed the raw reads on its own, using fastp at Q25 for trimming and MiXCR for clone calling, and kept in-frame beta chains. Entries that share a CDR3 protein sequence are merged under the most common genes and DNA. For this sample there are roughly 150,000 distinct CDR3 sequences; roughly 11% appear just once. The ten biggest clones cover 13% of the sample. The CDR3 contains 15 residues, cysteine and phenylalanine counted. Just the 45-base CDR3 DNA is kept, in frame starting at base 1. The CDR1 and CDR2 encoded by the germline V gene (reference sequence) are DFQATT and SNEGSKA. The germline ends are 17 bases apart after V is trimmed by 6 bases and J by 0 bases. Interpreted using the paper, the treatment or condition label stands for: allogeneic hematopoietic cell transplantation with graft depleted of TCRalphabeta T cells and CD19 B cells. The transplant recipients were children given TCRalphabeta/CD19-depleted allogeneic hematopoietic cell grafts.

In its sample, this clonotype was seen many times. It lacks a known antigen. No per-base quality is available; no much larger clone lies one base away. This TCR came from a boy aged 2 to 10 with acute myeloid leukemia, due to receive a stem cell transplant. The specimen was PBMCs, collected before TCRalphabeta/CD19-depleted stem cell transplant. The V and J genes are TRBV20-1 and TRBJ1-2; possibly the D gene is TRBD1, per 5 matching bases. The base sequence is TGCAGTGCCACAAAGGAGGGGTCCCCTAACTATGGCTACACCTTC. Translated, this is CSATKEGSPNYGYTF.